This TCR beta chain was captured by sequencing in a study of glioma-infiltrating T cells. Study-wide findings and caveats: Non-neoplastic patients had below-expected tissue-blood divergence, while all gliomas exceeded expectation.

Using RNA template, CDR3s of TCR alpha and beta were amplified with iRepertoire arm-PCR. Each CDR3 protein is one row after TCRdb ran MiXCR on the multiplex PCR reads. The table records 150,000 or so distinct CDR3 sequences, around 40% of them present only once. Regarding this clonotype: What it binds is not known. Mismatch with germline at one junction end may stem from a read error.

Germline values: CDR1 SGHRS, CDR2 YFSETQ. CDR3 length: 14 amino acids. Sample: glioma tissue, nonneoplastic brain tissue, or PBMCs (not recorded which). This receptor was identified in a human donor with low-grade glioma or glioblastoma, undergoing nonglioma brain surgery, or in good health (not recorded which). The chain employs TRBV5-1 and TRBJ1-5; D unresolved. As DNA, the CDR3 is TGCGCCAGCAGATTGGGTAGCGGCAATCAGCGCCAGCATTTT. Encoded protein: CASRLGSGNQRQHF.